This is a list of T cell receptor beta chains from one sample in a study of cytomegalovirus exposure and HLA in healthy donors. Only in-frame clones appear in the TCRdb table, and some are missing; sequencing was by immunoSEQ multiplex PCR. The sample shows about 160,000 clones, about 80% of them seen only once. The sequenced material came from PBMCs. The source is a girl aged 10-17 years in good health and CMV-seropositive. The CDR3 runs from the conserved cysteine through the conserved F or W. D genes are given only for firm matches. For some rows the clone size is stated as once, few or many, or as a class when expanded; others skip it.

CDR3nt	CDR3aa	abundance	d_gene	v_gene	j_gene
TGTGCCAGCAGCAGGACTAGCGGGACAGATACGCAGTATTTT	CASSRTSGTDTQYF	.	TRBD2	TRBV7-6	TRBJ2-3
TGTGCCAGCAGCAAAGTGGTTGACACGGTTCAAGAGACCCAGTACTTC	CASSKVVDTVQETQYF	.	.	TRBV21-1	TRBJ2-5
TGTGCCATCAGTGACGACAGGCTGCCATACGAGCAGTACTTC	CAISDDRLPYEQYF	.	.	TRBV10-3	TRBJ2-7
TGCAGCGTTGTAAAGGACAGGGAAACCACTGAAGCTTTCTTT	CSVVKDRETTEAFF	.	TRBD1	TRBV29-1	TRBJ1-1
TGTGCCAGTAGTATTATTTACGGGACTAGCGGGAGAGGAATCGAGCAGTACTTC	CASSIIYGTSGRGIEQYF	few	TRBD2	TRBV19	TRBJ2-7
TGTGCCAGCAGTTCTGGGGGGACTAATGAAAAACTGTTTTTT	CASSSGGTNEKLFF	once	.	TRBV13	TRBJ1-4
TGTGCCAGCACTGCCGTAGGGGACAGTGCCCCCTACGAGCAGTACTTC	CASTAVGDSAPYEQYF	.	TRBD1	TRBV28	TRBJ2-7
TGCGCCAGCAGCTTGGAAGGGCAGGGTTCTGTGAACACTGAAGCTTTCTTT	CASSLEGQGSVNTEAFF	.	.	TRBV5-1	TRBJ1-1
TGCGCCAGCAGCTCCCGGGACAGGCCGGCCTACGAGCAGTACTTC	CASSSRDRPAYEQYF	.	TRBD1	TRBV5-1	TRBJ2-7
TGCGCCAGCAGCCTATCAGGACTAGCGGGAGGGGAGAACACAGATACGCAGTATTTT	CASSLSGLAGGENTDTQYF	few	TRBD2	TRBV4-1	TRBJ2-3
TGTGCCAGCACACCACAGTCAACTAATGAAAAACTGTTTTTT	CASTPQSTNEKLFF	.	.	TRBV6-6	TRBJ1-4
TGTGCCAGCAGCTCGCTGGGGCGGACAGGGACGTCCTACGAGCAGTACTTC	CASSSLGRTGTSYEQYF	.	TRBD1	TRBV11-2	TRBJ2-7
TGTGCCAGCAGCTTGACTCCCCACAGGACTGGGGCCAACGTCCTGACTTTC	CASSLTPHRTGANVLTF	.	.	TRBV5-5	TRBJ2-6
TGTGCCAGCAGTTACCGTAGGGCGGGCTACGAGCAGTACTTC	CASSYRRAGYEQYF	.	.	TRBV6-5	TRBJ2-7
TGTGCCAGTCGACAGGGGGGAGGGAACACTGAAGCTTTCTTT	CASRQGGGNTEAFF	.	TRBD1	TRBV28	TRBJ1-1
TGTGCCAGCTCACCATACCCGGGAGGGGACGCCGAGCAGTACTTC	CASSPYPGGDAEQYF	few	TRBD2	TRBV18	TRBJ2-7
TGCGCCAGCAGCCCCGAACTAGCGGGGGGGCAGGAGACCCAGTACTTC	CASSPELAGGQETQYF	once	TRBD2	TRBV5-1	TRBJ2-5
TGTGCCAGCAGCCCTTGGGTCCAGCAGGGGACAGATACGCAGTATTTT	CASSPWVQQGTDTQYF	.	.	TRBV11-3	TRBJ2-3
TGTGCCAGCAGCTTTGGGGGGGCCGGGAACACTGAAGCTTTCTTT	CASSFGGAGNTEAFF	.	.	TRBV7-2	TRBJ1-1
TGCGCCAGCAGCCCGGGAAATCGGGGGGGGGAAAAACTGTTTTTT	CASSPGNRGGEKLFF	once	.	TRBV4-3	TRBJ1-4
TGTGCCAGCAGTTCTCGGACAGGGAACTATGGCTACACCTTC	CASSSRTGNYGYTF	.	TRBD1	TRBV6-5	TRBJ1-2
TGTGCCAGCGCAAAAACAGGGGTGAGAGAAGCTTTCTTT	CASAKTGVREAFF	.	TRBD1	TRBV6-1	TRBJ1-1
TGTGCCAGCAGTGACTCGATGTTCCTAAACTATGGCTACACCTTC	CASSDSMFLNYGYTF	.	.	TRBV6-4	TRBJ1-2
TGTGCCAGCAGCGGGGGCGGGGCGGGGGGCGACACTGAAGCTTTCTTT	CASSGGGAGGDTEAFF	.	.	TRBV13	TRBJ1-1
TGTGCCAGCAGTTTATCCGGGGGGGCCTTCCCCTACGAGCAGTACTTC	CASSLSGGAFPYEQYF	once	TRBD2	TRBV28	TRBJ2-7
TGTGCCAGCTTTTCGGGACAGGTAACTGAAGCTTTCTTT	CASFSGQVTEAFF	few	TRBD1	TRBV19	TRBJ1-1
TGTGCCAGCAGTGATTGGGCAGGAAGGGAGCAGTACTTC	CASSDWAGREQYF	.	.	TRBV2	TRBJ2-7
TGTGCCAGCAGCCCGGGGGGGGAGAGCCCTGAAGCTTTCTTT	CASSPGGESPEAFF	.	.	TRBV9	TRBJ1-1